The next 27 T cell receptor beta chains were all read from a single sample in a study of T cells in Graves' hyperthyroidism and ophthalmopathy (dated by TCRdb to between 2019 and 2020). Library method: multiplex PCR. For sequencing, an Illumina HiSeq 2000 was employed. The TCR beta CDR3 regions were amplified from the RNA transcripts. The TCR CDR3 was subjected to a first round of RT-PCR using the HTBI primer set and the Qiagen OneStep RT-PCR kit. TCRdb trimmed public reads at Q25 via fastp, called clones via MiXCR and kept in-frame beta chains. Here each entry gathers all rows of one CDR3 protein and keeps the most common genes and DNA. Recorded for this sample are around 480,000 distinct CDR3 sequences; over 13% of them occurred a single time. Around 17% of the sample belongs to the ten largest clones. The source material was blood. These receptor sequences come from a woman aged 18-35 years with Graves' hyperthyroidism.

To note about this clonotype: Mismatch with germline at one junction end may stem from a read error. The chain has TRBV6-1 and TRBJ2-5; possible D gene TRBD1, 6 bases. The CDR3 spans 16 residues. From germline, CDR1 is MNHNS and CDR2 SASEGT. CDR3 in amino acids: CASSGPGATGQEAQYF. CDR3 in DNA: TGTGCCAGCAGTGGTCCAGGGGCGACGGGTCAAGAGGCCCAATACTTC.

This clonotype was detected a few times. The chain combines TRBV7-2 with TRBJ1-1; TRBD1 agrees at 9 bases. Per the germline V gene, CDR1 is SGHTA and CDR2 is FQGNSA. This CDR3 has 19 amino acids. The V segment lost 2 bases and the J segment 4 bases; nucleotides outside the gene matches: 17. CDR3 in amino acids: CASSLLPNHRGRWGTEAFF. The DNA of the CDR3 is TGTGCCAGCAGCTTATTACCCAACCACAGGGGGCGGTGGGGCACTGAAGCTTTCTTT.

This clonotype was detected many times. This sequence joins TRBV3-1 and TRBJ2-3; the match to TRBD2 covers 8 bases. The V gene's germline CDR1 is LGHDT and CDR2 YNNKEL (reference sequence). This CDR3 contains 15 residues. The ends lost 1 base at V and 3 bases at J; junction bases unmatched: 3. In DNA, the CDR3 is TGTGCCAGCAGCCAAGGACTAGCGCGTACAGATACGCAGTATTTT. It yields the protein CASSQGLARTDTQYF.

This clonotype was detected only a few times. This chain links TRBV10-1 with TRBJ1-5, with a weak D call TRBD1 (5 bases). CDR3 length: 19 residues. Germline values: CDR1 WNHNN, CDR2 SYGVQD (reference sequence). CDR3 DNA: TGCGCACCGGCCGGCCCAAAACCTACAGGTACGGGTGGCAATCAGCCCCAGCATTTT. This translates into CAPAGPKPTGTGGNQPQHF.

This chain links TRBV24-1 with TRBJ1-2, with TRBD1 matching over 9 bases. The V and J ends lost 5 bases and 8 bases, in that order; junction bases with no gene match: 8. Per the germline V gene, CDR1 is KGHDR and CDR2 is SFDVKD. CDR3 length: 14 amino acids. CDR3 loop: CATSAPGQGFGYTF. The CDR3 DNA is TGTGCCACCAGTGCTCCGGGACAGGGTTTCGGCTACACCTTC.

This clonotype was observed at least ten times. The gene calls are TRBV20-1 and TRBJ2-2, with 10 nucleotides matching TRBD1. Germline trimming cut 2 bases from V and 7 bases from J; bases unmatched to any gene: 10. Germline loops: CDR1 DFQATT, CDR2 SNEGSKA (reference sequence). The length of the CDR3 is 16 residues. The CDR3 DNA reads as TGCAGTGCTAGACCCCATGACAGGGGGCTGTACGGGGAGCTGTTTTTT. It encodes CSARPHDRGLYGELFF.

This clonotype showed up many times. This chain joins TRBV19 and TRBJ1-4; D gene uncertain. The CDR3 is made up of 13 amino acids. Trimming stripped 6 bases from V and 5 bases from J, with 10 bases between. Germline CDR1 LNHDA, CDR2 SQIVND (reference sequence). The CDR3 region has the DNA TGTGCCAGTAGCAGGACCCTCAATGAAAAACTGTTTTTT. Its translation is CASSRTLNEKLFF.

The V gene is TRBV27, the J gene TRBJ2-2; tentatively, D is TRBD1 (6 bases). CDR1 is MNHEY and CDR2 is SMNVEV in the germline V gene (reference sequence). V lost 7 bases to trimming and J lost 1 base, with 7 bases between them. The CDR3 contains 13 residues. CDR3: CASTRGNTGELFF. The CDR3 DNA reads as TGTGCCAGCACCAGGGGGAACACCGGGGAGCTGTTTTTT.

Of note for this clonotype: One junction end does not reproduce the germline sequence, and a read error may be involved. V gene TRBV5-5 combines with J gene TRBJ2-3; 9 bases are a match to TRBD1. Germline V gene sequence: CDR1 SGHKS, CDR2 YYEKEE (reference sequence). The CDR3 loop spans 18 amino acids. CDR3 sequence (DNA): TGTGCCGGCAGCTCGCCGGGACAGGGATCAAGGGGCACAGATACGCAGTATTTT. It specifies CAGSSPGQGSRGTDTQYF.

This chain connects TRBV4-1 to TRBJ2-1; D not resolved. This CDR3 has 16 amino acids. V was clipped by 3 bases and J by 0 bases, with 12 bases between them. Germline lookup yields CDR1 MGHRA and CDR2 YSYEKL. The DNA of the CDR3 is TGCGCCAGCAGCCACGCCCGTCTTAGCTCCTACAATGAGCAGTTCTTC. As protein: CASSHARLSSYNEQFF.

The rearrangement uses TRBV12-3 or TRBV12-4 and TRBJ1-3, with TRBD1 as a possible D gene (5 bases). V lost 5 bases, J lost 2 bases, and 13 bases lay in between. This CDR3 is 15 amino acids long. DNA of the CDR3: TGTGCCAGCAGTCTGACAGAGCGGACTGGAAACACCATATATTTT. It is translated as CASSLTERTGNTIYF.

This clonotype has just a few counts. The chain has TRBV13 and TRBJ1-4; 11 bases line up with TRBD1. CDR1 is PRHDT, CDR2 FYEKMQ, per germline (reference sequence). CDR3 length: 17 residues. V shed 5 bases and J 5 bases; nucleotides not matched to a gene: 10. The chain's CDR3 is CASSGRDRGFPNEKLFF. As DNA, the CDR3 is TGTGCCAGCAGCGGCCGGGACAGGGGGTTCCCGAATGAAAAACTGTTTTTT.

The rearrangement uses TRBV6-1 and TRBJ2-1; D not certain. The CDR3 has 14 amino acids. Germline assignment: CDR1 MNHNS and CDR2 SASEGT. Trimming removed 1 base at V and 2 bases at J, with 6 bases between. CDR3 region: CASSEVSAYNEQFF. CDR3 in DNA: TGTGCCAGCAGTGAAGTGAGCGCCTACAATGAGCAGTTCTTC.

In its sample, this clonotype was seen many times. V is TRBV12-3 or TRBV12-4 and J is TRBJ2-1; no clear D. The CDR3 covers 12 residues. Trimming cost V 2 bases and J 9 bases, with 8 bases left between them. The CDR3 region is CASSLSFREQFF. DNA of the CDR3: TGTGCCAGCAGTTTAAGCTTCCGTGAGCAGTTCTTC.

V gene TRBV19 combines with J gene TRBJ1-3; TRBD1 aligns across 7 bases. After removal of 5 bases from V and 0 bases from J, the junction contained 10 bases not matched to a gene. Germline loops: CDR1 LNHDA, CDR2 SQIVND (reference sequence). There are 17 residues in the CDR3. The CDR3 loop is CASSFRSGTVSGNTIYF. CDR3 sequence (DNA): TGTGCCAGTAGTTTCAGATCAGGGACAGTCTCTGGAAACACCATATATTTT.

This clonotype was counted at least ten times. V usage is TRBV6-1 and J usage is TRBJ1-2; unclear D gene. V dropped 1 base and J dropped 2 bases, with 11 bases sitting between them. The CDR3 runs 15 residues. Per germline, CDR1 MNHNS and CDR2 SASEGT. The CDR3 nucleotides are TGTGCCAGCAGTGAAGTGCGGAAGACAAACTATGGCTACACCTTC. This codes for CASSEVRKTNYGYTF.

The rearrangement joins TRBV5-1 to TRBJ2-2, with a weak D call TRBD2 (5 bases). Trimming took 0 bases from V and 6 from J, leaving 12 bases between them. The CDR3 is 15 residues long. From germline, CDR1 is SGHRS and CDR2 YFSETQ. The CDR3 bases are TGCGCCAGCAGCTTGGATGGACTCTCGTCCGGGGAGCTGTTTTTT. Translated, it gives CASSLDGLSSGELFF.

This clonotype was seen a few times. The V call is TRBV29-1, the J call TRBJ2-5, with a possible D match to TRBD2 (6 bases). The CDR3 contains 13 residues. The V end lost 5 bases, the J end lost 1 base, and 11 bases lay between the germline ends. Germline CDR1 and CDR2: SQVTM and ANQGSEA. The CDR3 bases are TGCAGCGTTCCCCTAGCGTCCCAAGAGACCCAGTACTTC. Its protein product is CSVPLASQETQYF.

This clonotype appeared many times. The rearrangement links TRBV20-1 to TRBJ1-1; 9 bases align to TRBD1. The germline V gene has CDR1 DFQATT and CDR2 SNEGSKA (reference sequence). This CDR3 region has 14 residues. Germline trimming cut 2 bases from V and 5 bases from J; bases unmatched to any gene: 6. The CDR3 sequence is CSARQTGGGTEAFF. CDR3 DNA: TGCAGTGCTAGACAGACAGGGGGAGGGACTGAAGCTTTCTTT.

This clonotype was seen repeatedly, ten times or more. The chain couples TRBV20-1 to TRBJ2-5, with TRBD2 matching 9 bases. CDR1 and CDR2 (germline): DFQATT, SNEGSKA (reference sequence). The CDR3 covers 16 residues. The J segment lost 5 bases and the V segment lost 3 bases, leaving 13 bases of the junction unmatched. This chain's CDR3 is CSARDEGGRAGETQYF. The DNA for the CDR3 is TGCAGTGCTAGGGATGAAGGCGGGAGGGCCGGGGAGACCCAGTACTTC.

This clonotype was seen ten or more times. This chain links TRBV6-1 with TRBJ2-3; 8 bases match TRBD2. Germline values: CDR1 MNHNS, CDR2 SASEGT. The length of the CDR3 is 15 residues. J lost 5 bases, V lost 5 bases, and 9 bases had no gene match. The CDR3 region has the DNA TGTGCCAGCAGTAAACAAGCGGGAGCTAGAGATACGCAGTATTTT. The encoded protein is CASSKQAGARDTQYF.

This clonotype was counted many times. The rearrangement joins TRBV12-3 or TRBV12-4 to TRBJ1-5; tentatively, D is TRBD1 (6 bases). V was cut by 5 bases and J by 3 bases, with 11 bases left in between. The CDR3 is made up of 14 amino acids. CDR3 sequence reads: CASSTGLNNQPQHF. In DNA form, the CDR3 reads TGTGCCAGCAGTACAGGGTTGAACAATCAGCCCCAGCATTTT.

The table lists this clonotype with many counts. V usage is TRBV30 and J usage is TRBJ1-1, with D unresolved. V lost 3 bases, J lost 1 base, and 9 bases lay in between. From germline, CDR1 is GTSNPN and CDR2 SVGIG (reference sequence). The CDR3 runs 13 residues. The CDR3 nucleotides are TGTGCCTGGAGACGCGGGAGGAACACTGAAGCTTTCTTT. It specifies CAWRRGRNTEAFF.

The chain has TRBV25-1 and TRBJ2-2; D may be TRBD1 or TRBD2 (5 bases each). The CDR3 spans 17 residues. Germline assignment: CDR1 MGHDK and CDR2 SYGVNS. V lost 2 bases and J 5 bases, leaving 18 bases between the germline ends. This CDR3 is CASSEPMAARGTGELFF. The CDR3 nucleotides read TGTGCCAGCAGTGAACCTATGGCGGCGAGGGGTACCGGGGAGCTGTTTTTT.

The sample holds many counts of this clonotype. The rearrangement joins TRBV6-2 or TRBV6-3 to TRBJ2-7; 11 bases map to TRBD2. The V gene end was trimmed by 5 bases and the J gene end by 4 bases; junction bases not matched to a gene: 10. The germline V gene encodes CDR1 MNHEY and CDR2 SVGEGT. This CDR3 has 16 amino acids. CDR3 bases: TGTGCCAGCAGTAAGGAACTAGCGGGAGCAGGGTACGAGCAGTACTTC. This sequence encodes CASSKELAGAGYEQYF.

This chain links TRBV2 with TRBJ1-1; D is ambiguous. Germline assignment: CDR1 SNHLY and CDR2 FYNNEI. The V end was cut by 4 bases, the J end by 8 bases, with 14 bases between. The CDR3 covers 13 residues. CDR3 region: CASSGPMTAEAFF. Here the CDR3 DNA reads TGTGCCAGCAGTGGGCCAATGACCGCCGAAGCTTTCTTT.

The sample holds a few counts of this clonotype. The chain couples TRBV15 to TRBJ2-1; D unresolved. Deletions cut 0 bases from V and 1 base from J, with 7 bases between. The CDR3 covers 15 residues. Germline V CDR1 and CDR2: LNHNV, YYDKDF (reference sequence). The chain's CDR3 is CATSRDARSYNEQFF. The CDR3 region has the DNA TGTGCCACCAGCAGAGATGCGAGATCCTACAATGAGCAGTTCTTC. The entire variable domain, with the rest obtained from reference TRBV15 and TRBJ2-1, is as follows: DAMVIQNPRYQVTQFGKPVTLSCSQTLNHNVMYWYQQKSSQAPKLLFHYYDKDFNNEADTPDNFQSRRPNTSFCFLDIRSPGLGDTAMYLCATSRDARSYNEQFFGPGTRLTVL.